This section outlines one TCR beta chain sequence together with its context. It lacks a known antigen. Within one base of it there is no much larger clone, and no base qualities were kept. Including the terminal cysteine and phenylalanine, the CDR3 comprises 16 residues. The kept DNA is CDR3 alone, 48 bases in frame from the first base. Trimming costs V 5 bases and J 4 bases, and their ends lie 22 bases apart. CDR1 and CDR2, looked up from the germline V gene, are SGHRS and YFSETQ. In the prospective study, participants were roughly 18 to 100 years old, resided in 20 to 30 geographic areas of the United States, and were enrolled through a virtual design. To assign participants to cohorts, the prospective study relied on clinical history that participants themselves reported in a screening survey and a study questionnaire. Exposed participants were defined as having been in contact with someone with a PCR-confirmed or clinician-diagnosed COVID-19 case within 2 weeks of study entry. In the prospective study, mobile phlebotomists collected whole blood, serum and a nasopharyngeal or oropharyngeal swab from each participant. Prospective study participants could optionally give additional blood draws and questionnaires over an approximately 2-month period. Prospective study blood samples were shipped either frozen or at room temperature before DNA extraction.

TCRbeta CDR3 regions were amplified from genomic DNA using the immunoSEQ Assay, a bias-controlled multiplex PCR. In the original analysis: Nucleated cell counts per sample were estimated from amplification of reference gene primers within the assay. To quantify the absolute abundance of each unique TCRbeta CDR3 rearrangement, sequence reads were collapsed and filtered. For each sample, productive Simpson clonality was calculated as the square root of Simpson's diversity index across productive rearrangements. Drawn from immuneACCESS, this table holds only the in-frame rearrangements with V and J called that TCRdb kept. Clones are partly lost; checked studies trace under half to an unresolved V gene and leave the rest unexplained. Clone size and the V and J calls come from that table; the DNA yielded D and trimming. This sample holds 200,000 to 300,000 clones; 85% to 90% were observed only once. Just over 0.85% of the sample lies in the top ten.

The data were obtained in a study of blood T cell repertoires in COVID-19 (dated by TCRdb to about 2020). For context, the study as a whole: Samples covering the acute and convalescent phases of COVID-19 were provided by collaborators in the United States, Italy and Spain. The prospective study material was composed of cDNA or gDNA derived from T cells, B-cell-depleted T cells, or PBMCs. Deeply sampled blood TCRbeta repertoires from subjects exposed to, actively infected with, or recovered from COVID-19 were included in the dataset. The repertoires were released in a freely available public database meant as a resource for research on the immune response to SARS-CoV-2. The samples were drawn from two sources: the first 160 participants of the ongoing ImmuneRACE study, and over 950 subjects contributed by 6 global collaborators. A de-identified subject ID, COVID-19 status, age in years and sex were almost always included in the sample metadata. Where HLA class I and class II types were available, the types were taken from metadata supplied by the sample provider, not from assay-based typing.

The investigation overall reported the following: The amount of clinical and demographic metadata varied by source and participant and was provided uncurated.

This receptor chain uses TRBV5-1 and TRBJ2-7; no confident D gene assignment can be made. The clonotype comes from a man aged 45 to 65 who had been exposed to COVID-19. Sequenced input: PBMCs or T cells enriched from blood (not recorded which). DNA sequence: TGCGCCAGCAGTGTTAAACTAACCCAAATCCCTTACGAGCAGTACTTC. This translates into CASSVKLTQIPYEQYF.